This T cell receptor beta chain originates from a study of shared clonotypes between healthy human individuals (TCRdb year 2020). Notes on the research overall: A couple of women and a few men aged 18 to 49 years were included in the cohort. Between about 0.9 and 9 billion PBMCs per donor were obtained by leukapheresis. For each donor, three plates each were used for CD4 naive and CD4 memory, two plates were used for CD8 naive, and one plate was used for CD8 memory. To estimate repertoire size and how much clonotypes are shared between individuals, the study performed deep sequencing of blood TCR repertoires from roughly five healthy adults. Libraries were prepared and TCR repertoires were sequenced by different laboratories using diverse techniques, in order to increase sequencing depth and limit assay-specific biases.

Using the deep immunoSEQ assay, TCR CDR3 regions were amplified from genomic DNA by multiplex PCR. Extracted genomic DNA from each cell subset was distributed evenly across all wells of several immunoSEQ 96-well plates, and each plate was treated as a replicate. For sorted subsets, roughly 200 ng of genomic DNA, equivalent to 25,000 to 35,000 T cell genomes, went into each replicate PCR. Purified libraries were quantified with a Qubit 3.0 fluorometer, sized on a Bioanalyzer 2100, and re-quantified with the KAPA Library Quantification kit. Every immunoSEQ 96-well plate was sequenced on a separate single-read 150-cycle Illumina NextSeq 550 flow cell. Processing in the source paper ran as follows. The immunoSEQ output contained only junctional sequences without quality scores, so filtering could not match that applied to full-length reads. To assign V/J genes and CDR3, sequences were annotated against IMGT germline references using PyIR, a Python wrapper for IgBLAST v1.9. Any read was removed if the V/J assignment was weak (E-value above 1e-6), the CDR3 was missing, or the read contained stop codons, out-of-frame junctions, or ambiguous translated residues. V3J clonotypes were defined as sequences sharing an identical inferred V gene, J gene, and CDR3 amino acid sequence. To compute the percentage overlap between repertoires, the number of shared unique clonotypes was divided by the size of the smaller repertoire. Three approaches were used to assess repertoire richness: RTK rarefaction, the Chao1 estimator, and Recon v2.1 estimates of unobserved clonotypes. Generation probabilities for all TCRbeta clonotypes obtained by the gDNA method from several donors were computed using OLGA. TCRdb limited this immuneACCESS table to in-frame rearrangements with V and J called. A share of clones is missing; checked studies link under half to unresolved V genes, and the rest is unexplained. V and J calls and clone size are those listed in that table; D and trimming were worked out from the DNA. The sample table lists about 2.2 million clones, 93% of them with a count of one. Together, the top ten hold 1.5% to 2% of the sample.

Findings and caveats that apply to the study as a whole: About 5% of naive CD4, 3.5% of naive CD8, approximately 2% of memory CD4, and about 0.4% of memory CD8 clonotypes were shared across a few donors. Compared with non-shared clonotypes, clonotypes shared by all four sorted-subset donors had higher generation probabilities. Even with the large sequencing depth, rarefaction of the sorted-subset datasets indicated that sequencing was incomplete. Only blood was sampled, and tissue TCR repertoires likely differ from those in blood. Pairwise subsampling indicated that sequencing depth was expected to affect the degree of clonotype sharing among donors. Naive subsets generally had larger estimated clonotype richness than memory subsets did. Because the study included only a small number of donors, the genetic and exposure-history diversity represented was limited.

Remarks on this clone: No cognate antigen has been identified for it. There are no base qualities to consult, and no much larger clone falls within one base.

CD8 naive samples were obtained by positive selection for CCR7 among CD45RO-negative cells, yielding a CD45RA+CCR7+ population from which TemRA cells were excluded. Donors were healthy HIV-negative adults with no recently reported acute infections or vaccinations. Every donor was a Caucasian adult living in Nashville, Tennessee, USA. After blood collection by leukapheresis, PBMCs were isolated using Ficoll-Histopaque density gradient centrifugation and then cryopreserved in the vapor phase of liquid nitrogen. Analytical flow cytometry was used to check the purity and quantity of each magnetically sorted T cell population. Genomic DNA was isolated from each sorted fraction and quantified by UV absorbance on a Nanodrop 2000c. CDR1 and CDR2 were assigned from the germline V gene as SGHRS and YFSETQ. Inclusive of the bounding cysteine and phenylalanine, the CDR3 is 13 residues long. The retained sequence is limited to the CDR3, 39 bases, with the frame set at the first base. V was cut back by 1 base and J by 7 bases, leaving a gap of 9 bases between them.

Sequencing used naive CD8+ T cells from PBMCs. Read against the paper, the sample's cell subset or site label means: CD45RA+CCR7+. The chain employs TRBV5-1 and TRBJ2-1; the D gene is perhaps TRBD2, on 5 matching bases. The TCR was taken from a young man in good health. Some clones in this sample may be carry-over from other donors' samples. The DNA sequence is TGCGCCAGCAGCTTGCCCCGAGGGAATGAGCAGTTCTTC. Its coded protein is CASSLPRGNEQFF.